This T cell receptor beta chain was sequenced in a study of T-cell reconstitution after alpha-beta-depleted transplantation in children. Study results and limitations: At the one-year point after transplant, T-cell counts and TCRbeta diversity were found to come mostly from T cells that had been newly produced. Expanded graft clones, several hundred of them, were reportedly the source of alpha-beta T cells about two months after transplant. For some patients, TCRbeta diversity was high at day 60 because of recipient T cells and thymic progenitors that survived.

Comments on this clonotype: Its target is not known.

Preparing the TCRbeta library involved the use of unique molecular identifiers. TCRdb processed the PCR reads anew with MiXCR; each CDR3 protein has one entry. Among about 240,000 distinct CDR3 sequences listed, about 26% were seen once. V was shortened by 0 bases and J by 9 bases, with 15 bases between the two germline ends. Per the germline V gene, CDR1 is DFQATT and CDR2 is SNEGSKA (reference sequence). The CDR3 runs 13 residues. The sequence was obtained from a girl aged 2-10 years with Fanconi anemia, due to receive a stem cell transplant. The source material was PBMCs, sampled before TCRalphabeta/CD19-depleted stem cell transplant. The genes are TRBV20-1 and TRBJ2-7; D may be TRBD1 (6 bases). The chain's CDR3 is CSARDTNTGWQYF. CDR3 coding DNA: TGCAGTGCTAGAGACACAAACACAGGGTGGCAGTACTTC.